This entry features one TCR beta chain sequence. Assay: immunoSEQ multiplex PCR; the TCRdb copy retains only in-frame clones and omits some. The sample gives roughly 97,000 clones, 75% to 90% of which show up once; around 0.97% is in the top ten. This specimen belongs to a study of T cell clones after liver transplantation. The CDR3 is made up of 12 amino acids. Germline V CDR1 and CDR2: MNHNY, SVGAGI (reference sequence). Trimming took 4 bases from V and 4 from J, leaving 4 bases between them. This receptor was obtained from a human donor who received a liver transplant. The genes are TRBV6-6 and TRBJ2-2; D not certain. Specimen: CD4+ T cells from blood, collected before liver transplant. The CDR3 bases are TGTGCCAGCAGTTCTTCCACCGGGGAGCTGTTTTTT. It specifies CASSSSTGELFF.